The clone carrying this TCR beta chain is labeled as large. The data are from a study of T cell repertoires in aging, cancer and after chemotherapy. Study as a whole: Patients with glioblastoma brain tumors were sampled before and after temozolomide-based therapy.

Per the germline V gene, CDR1 is SGHAT and CDR2 is FQNNGV. This CDR3 comprises 16 residues. Between the trimmed V and J ends, which lost 6 bases and 8 bases, there was a span of 20 bases. TCR beta rearrangements were amplified from peripheral blood genomic DNA. Multiplex touch-down PCR with TRB-A/B primers amplified rearranged V-D-J TRB sequences. One entry per CDR3 protein results from TCRdb running MiXCR on the multiplex PCR reads. The profile shows approximately 500 distinct CDR3 sequences, 18% of them singletons. This receptor was identified in a human donor with a solid tumor. Source material: blood. This chain uses TRBV11-2 with TRBJ1-6, with D possibly TRBD1 on 5 matching bases. The CDR3 loop reads CASRKLARGSYSPLHF. The CDR3 DNA is TGTGCCAGCAGGAAACTGGCGAGGGGATCATATTCACCCCTCCACTTT.